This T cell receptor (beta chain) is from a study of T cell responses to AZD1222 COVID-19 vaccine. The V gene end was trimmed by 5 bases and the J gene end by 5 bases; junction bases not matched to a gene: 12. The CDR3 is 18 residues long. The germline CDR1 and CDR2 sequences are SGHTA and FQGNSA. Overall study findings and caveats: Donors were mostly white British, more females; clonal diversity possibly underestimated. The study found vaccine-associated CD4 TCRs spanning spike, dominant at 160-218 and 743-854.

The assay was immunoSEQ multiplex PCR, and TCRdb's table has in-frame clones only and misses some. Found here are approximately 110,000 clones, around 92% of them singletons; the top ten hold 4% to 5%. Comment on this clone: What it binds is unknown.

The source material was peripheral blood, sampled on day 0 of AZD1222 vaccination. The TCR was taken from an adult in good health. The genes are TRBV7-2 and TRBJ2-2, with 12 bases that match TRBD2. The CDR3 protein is CASSEASGGAFRTGELFF. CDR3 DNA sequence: TGTGCCAGCAGCGAGGCTAGCGGGGGGGCCTTTAGGACCGGGGAGCTGTTTTTT.